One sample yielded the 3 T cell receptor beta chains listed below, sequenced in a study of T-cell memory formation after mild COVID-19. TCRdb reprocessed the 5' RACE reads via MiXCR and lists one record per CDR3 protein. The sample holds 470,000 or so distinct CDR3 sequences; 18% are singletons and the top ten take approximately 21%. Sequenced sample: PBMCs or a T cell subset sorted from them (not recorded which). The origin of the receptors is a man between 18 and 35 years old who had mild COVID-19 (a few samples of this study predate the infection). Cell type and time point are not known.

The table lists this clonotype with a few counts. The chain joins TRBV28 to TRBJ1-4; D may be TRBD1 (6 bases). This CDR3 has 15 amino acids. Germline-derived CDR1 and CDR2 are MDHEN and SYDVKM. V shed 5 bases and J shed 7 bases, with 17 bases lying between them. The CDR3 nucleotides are TGTGCCAGCAGTCCCTGGCAGGAGGGGGGTGAAAAACTGTTTTTT. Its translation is CASSPWQEGGEKLFF.

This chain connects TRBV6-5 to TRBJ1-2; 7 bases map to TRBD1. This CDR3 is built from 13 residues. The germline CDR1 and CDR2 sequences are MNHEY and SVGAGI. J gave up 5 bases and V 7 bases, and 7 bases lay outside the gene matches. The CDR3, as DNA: TGTGCCAGCACCCCGACAGGGTGGTATGGCTACACCTTC. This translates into CASTPTGWYGYTF.

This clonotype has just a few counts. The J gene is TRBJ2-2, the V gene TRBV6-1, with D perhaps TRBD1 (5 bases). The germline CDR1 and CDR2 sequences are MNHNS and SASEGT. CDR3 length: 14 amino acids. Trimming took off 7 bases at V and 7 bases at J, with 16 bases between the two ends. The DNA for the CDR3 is TGTGCCAGCAACGGTGGCAGGGCAGGCGGGGAGCTGTTTTTT. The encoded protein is CASNGGRAGGELFF.